These T cell receptor beta chains were read from a single sample in a study of CD8 T cells in ankylosing spondylitis. Each CDR3 protein is one row after TCRdb ran MiXCR on the 5' RACE reads. The data hold some 87,000 distinct CDR3 sequences, with just under 9% observed a single time. The sequencing sample was made of blood, either unsorted or a sorted T cell fraction (not recorded which). The receptors were sampled from a male donor with ankylosing spondylitis or in good health (not recorded which). Each CDR3 is given with its conserved first and last residue. D genes are given only for firm matches. Not every row has a clone size; where given, it reads once, few, many or a size class.

>TRBJ2-1|NA|TRBD1|TRBV16
CASSQSGTAFYNEQFF
TGTGCCAGCAGCCAATCCGGGACAGCTTTCTACAATGAGCAGTTCTTC
>TRBJ2-5|many|NA|TRBV9
CASSVGGRAQETQYF
TGTGCCAGCAGCGTCGGTGGTAGAGCTCAAGAGACCCAGTACTTC
>TRBJ2-3|many|NA|TRBV12-3/TRBV12-4
CASSFNWNTDTQYF
TGTGCCAGCAGTTTTAACTGGAATACAGATACGCAGTATTTT
>TRBJ1-4|many|TRBD1|TRBV5-1
CASSLSTGGEKLFF
TGCGCCAGCAGCTTAAGTACAGGGGGTGAAAAACTGTTTTTT
>TRBJ2-1|many|NA|TRBV5-5
CASSLMGAQHNEQFF
TGTGCCAGCAGCTTGATGGGGGCCCAACACAATGAGCAGTTCTTC
>TRBJ1-2|many|NA|TRBV18
CASSPETDYGYTF
TGTGCCAGCTCACCAGAGACAGATTATGGCTACACCTTC
>TRBJ2-7|many|TRBD1|TRBV27
CASSPGQDYEQYF
TGTGCCAGCAGTCCGGGACAGGACTACGAGCAGTACTTC
>TRBJ2-4|once|NA|TRBV7-2
CASSLQGAKNIQYF
TGTGCCAGCAGCTTACAGGGGGCCAAAAACATTCAGTACTTC
>TRBJ2-1|many|NA|TRBV12-3/TRBV12-4
CASRPTAYNEQFF
TGTGCCAGCAGACCGACAGCTTACAATGAGCAGTTCTTC
>TRBJ2-5|NA|TRBD2|TRBV19
CASSTLKRGASFQYF
TGTGCCAGTAGTACCCTTAAGCGGGGGGCCAGTTTCCAGTACTTC
>TRBJ2-7|NA|NA|TRBV7-9
CASSHHKTYEQYF
TGTGCCAGCAGCCATCATAAGACCTACGAGCAGTACTTC
>TRBJ2-3|many|TRBD1|TRBV5-1
CASSIRDSRTDTQYF
TGCGCCAGCAGCATAAGGGACAGTCGCACAGATACGCAGTATTTT
>TRBJ2-1|many|TRBD2|TRBV7-2
CASTWSGGGFNEQFF
TGTGCCAGCACCTGGTCCGGGGGGGGGTTCAATGAGCAGTTCTTC
>TRBJ2-7|many|NA|TRBV14
CASSQGWNQQYF
TGTGCCAGCAGCCAAGGGTGGAACCAGCAGTACTTC
>TRBJ2-3|many|TRBD1|TRBV10-3
CAMARGPSSTDTQYF
TGTGCCATGGCGAGGGGGCCGAGTAGCACAGATACGCAGTATTTT
>TRBJ2-7|many|NA|TRBV20-1
CSAATRASSYEQYF
TGCAGTGCTGCGACTAGGGCCAGCTCCTACGAGCAGTACTTC
>TRBJ2-5|NA|NA|TRBV5-6
CASSLWRARGTYQETQYF
TGTGCCAGCAGCTTGTGGCGAGCCAGAGGGACGTACCAAGAGACCCAGTACTTC
>TRBJ1-1|many|NA|TRBV3-1
CASSPSYTPVGAFF
TGTGCCAGCAGCCCGTCGTACACCCCTGTGGGAGCTTTCTTT
>TRBJ2-7|many|TRBD2|TRBV7-3
CASSPRASGTYEQYF
TGTGCCAGCAGCCCCCGGGCTAGCGGTACCTACGAGCAGTACTTC
>TRBJ2-7|many|TRBD2|TRBV12-3/TRBV12-4
CASSLWTSGTLEQYF
TGTGCCAGCAGTTTGTGGACTAGCGGGACCCTCGAGCAGTACTTC
>TRBJ1-5|NA|TRBD1|TRBV7-9
CASSFGQGDQPQHF
TGTGCCAGCAGCTTTGGACAGGGGGATCAGCCCCAGCATTTT
>TRBJ1-1|many|NA|TRBV7-3
CASSLNGGLGRNTEAFF
TGTGCCAGCAGCTTAAATGGGGGGCTTGGGAGGAACACTGAAGCTTTCTTT
>TRBJ1-6|many|NA|TRBV12-3/TRBV12-4
CASSLRSGQNSPLHF
TGTGCCAGCAGTTTAAGGAGTGGCCAGAATTCACCCCTCCACTTT
>TRBJ2-5|many|TRBD2|TRBV12-3/TRBV12-4
CASKPGSGGETQYF
TGTGCCAGCAAGCCTGGTAGCGGGGGGGAGACCCAGTACTTC
>TRBJ2-6|NA|NA|TRBV7-9
CASTRFAGANVLTF
TGTGCCAGCACCCGATTTGCTGGGGCCAACGTCCTGACTTTC
>TRBJ2-1|NA|NA|TRBV6-2/TRBV6-3
CAILAENYNEQFF
TGTGCCATCTTAGCGGAAAATTACAATGAGCAGTTCTTC
>TRBJ2-1|many|NA|TRBV7-6
CASSLKGTWGNNEQFF
TGTGCCAGCAGCTTAAAAGGGACTTGGGGTAACAATGAGCAGTTCTTC
>TRBJ2-1|many|TRBD1|TRBV3-1
CASSRGQGAYNEQFF
TGTGCCAGCAGTCGCGGACAGGGCGCTTACAATGAGCAGTTCTTC
>TRBJ1-1|many|TRBD1|TRBV5-1
CASSLALRDRASITEAFF
TGCGCCAGCAGCTTGGCTCTCCGGGACAGGGCATCGATCACTGAAGCTTTCTTT